This passage covers 31 T cell receptor beta chains from one sample sequenced in a study of blood T cell repertoires in COVID-19. Method: immunoSEQ multiplex PCR; TCRdb's copy keeps in-frame clones and lacks some. The sample holds 80,000 to 130,000 clones; roughly nine tenths are singletons and the top ten take about 1%. What was sequenced was peripheral blood. These receptors were taken from a man aged 55 to 70 with acute or convalescent COVID-19.

The V call is TRBV2, the J call TRBJ1-2; tentatively, D is TRBD1 (6 bases). This CDR3 is 12 amino acids long. V lost 8 bases and J lost 4, with 11 bases in between. The germline V gene encodes CDR1 SNHLY and CDR2 FYNNEI. The CDR3 here is CASSQGTYGYTF. DNA of the CDR3: TGTGCCAGCTCACAGGGTACCTATGGCTACACCTTC. Together with reference TRBV2 and TRBJ1-2, the CDR3 gives the full variable domain: EPEVTQTPSHQVTQMGQEVILRCVPISNHLYFYWYRQILGQKVEFLVSFYNNEISEKSEIFDDQFSVERPDGSNFTLKIRSTKLEDSAMYFCASSQGTYGYTFGSGTRLTVV.

V is TRBV6-5 and J is TRBJ2-7; D unresolved. V gave up 6 bases and J gave up 6 bases, with 21 bases separating them. The CDR3 totals 15 residues. The V gene's germline CDR1 is MNHEY and CDR2 SVGAGI. The CDR3 DNA reads as TGTGCCAGCAGATCTGGAAGAAACCCTAGTAGCGAGCAGTACTTC. Translation gives CASRSGRNPSSEQYF.

This chain connects TRBV30 to TRBJ1-5; no firm D call. CDR3 length equals 13 residues. With 4 bases removed from V and 2 bases from J, the gap between germline ends came to 9 bases. Germline V gene data show CDR1 as GTSNPN and CDR2 as SVGIG (reference sequence). The CDR3 protein is CAWNSGGNQPQHF. DNA of the CDR3: TGTGCCTGGAACAGCGGGGGCAATCAGCCCCAGCATTTT.

The chain carries TRBV10-1 and TRBJ2-7; D is unresolved. The CDR3 totals 13 residues. Per germline, CDR1 WNHNN and CDR2 SYGVQD (reference sequence). V was cut by 3 bases and J by 6 bases, with 12 bases left in between. DNA for the CDR3: TGCGCCAGCAGTGATCTATACTCTGGCGAGCAGTACTTC. Protein sequence: CASSDLYSGEQYF.

The rearrangement joins TRBV30 to TRBJ1-2, with 8 bases that match TRBD1. The CDR3 runs 12 residues. V lost 5 bases to trimming and J lost 4 bases; unmatched junction nucleotides: 3. Germline V CDR1 and CDR2: GTSNPN, SVGIG (reference sequence). The CDR3 loop reads CAWGGQGYGYTF. CDR3 sequence (DNA): TGTGCCTGGGGAGGACAGGGCTATGGCTACACCTTC.

This clone is a singleton in its sample. The V gene is TRBV10-3, the J gene TRBJ2-2; 7 nucleotides agree with TRBD2. Losses at the gene ends were 3 bases for V and 5 bases for J; bases not matched to a gene: 21. Germline CDR1 ENHRY, CDR2 SYGVKD. This CDR3 has 20 amino acids. The CDR3 sequence: CAISDESAFREARWTGELFF. The CDR3 bases are TGTGCCATCAGTGACGAATCAGCGTTTCGGGAGGCCCGATGGACCGGGGAGCTGTTTTTT.

The chain couples TRBV27 to TRBJ2-2; 7 nucleotides align to TRBD1. Germline V CDR1 and CDR2: MNHEY, SMNVEV (reference sequence). The CDR3 loop spans 17 amino acids. Unmatched junction bases numbered 7, after V lost 0 bases and J lost 3 bases. As DNA, the CDR3 is TGTGCCAGCAGTTTATCAATTTCGGACAGGCACACCGGGGAGCTGTTTTTT. This translates into CASSLSISDRHTGELFF.

The rearrangement uses TRBV5-4 and TRBJ2-7, with 10 bases lining up with TRBD2. The CDR3 is 16 residues long. CDR1 and CDR2 (germline): SGHNT, YYREEE (reference sequence). J lost 6 bases, V lost 1 base, and 10 bases had no gene match. CDR3 nucleotides: TGTGCCAGCAGCTTGCCGCAGCTAGCGGGAGTAAGCGAGCAGTACTTC. Protein: CASSLPQLAGVSEQYF.

This clone was detected only a few times. The chain has TRBV7-9 and TRBJ1-2, with 12 bases identical to TRBD1. This CDR3 is built from 16 residues. With 5 bases clipped from V and 6 bases from J, the junction kept 10 bases outside the gene matches. The germline gives CDR1 SEHNR, CDR2 FQNEAQ (reference sequence). The CDR3 loop reads CASSQELGTGGDGYTF. CDR3 sequence (DNA): TGTGCCAGCAGCCAAGAATTGGGGACAGGGGGCGATGGCTACACCTTC.

V and J are TRBV7-9 and TRBJ1-1, with D unclear. Deletions cut 3 bases from V and 1 base from J, with 6 bases between. From germline, CDR1 is SEHNR and CDR2 FQNEAQ (reference sequence). This CDR3 has 13 residues. CDR3: CASSFLENTEAFF. The CDR3 bases are TGTGCCAGCAGCTTTTTAGAGAACACTGAAGCTTTCTTT.

V and J are TRBV7-9 and TRBJ2-7; a possible D gene is TRBD2 (5 bases). CDR1 SEHNR and CDR2 FQNEAQ come from the germline V gene (reference sequence). Trimming shortened V by 5 bases and J by 2 bases, and 13 bases separated the two germline ends. The CDR3 runs 14 residues. The DNA of the CDR3 is TGTGCCAGCAGCCCCCTGGACTTGCCCTACGAGCAGTACGTC. Protein sequence: CASSPLDLPYEQYV.

The rearrangement joins TRBV5-1 to TRBJ1-1, with 9 bases aligning to TRBD1. Germline lookup yields CDR1 SGHRS and CDR2 YFSETQ. The CDR3 length is 14 residues. Losses at the gene ends were 2 bases for V and 5 bases for J; bases not matched to a gene: 4. CDR3 in amino acids: CASSLRTGDTEAFF. For the CDR3, the DNA is TGCGCCAGCAGCTTAAGGACAGGGGATACTGAAGCTTTCTTT.

V and J are TRBV6-5 and TRBJ1-1; D is possibly TRBD1 (6 bases). V dropped 8 bases and J dropped 3 bases, with 13 bases sitting between them. Per the germline V gene, CDR1 is MNHEY and CDR2 is SVGAGI. The CDR3 length is 13 residues. The CDR3 sequence: CASCGGVDTEAFF. As DNA, the CDR3 is TGTGCCAGCTGCGGGGGCGTCGACACTGAAGCTTTCTTT.

The V call is TRBV5-1, the J call TRBJ1-2; D ambiguous. The CDR3 covers 12 residues. Germline V lookup: CDR1 SGHRS, CDR2 YFSETQ. Trimming shortened V by 4 bases and J by 5 bases, and 9 bases separated the two germline ends. In DNA form, the CDR3 reads TGCGCCAGCAGCCTCGACGGGTATGGCTACACCTTC. It encodes CASSLDGYGYTF.

The chain couples TRBV10-2 to TRBJ1-4; D perhaps matches TRBD1 (5 bases). The CDR3 covers 15 residues. Germline loops: CDR1 WSHSY, CDR2 SAAADI. The V and J ends lost 3 bases and 8 bases respectively, with 16 bases between them. As DNA, the CDR3 is TGCGCCAGCAGTGACTCGGGACTGAGAGAGGAAAAACTGTTTTTT. Translated, it gives CASSDSGLREEKLFF.

The chain links TRBV18 to TRBJ2-4; 9 bases agree with TRBD1. Per germline, CDR1 KGHSH and CDR2 LQKENI. V lost 5 bases to trimming and J lost 7 bases; unmatched junction nucleotides: 15. This CDR3 contains 17 residues. The DNA of the CDR3 is TGTGCCAGCTCAGCCGGGATGCCGGGACAGGGTGCGAACATTCAGTACTTC. Its protein is CASSAGMPGQGANIQYF. Full variable domain (missing parts from reference TRBV18 and TRBJ2-4): NAGVMQNPRHLVRRRGQEARLRCSPMKGHSHVYWYRQLPEEGLKFMVYLQKENIIDESGMPKERFSAEFPKEGPSILRIQQVVRGDSAAYFCASSAGMPGQGANIQYFGAGTRLSVL.

This clone was seen a single time. V and J are TRBV20-1 and TRBJ2-1, with TRBD2 matching 8 bases. With 3 bases clipped from V and 3 bases from J, the junction kept 7 bases outside the gene matches. Germline V gene sequence: CDR1 DFQATT, CDR2 SNEGSKA (reference sequence). The CDR3 contains 15 residues. CDR3 nucleotide sequence: TGCAGTGCTAGTTCCGGGCTAGCGGGCTACAATGAGCAGTTCTTC. Its translation is CSASSGLAGYNEQFF.

The rearrangement uses TRBV5-1 and TRBJ1-1, with 8 bases that match TRBD1. This CDR3 comprises 15 residues. Germline V gene lookup returns CDR1 SGHRS and CDR2 YFSETQ. Unmatched junction bases numbered 2, after V lost 0 bases and J lost 1 base. CDR3 amino acids: CASSLGQGRNTEAFF. The CDR3 DNA sequence: TGCGCCAGCAGCTTGGGACAGGGGCGGAACACTGAAGCTTTCTTT.

The J gene is TRBJ1-3, the V gene TRBV15, with TRBD1 matching over 8 bases. In germline, CDR1 is LNHNV, CDR2 YYDKDF (reference sequence). The CDR3 contains 16 residues. V lost 6 bases, J lost 4 bases, and 11 bases stayed unmatched. The CDR3 DNA reads as TGTGCCACCAGTCAAACCCAGGGGGCGGTGGGAAACACCATATATTTT. Translation gives CATSQTQGAVGNTIYF. Combining the CDR3 with reference TRBV15 and TRBJ1-3 gives the whole variable domain DAMVIQNPRYQVTQFGKPVTLSCSQTLNHNVMYWYQQKSSQAPKLLFHYYDKDFNNEADTPDNFQSRRPNTSFCFLDIRSPGLGDTAMYLCATSQTQGAVGNTIYFGEGSWLTVV.

V gene TRBV21-1 combines with J gene TRBJ1-2. TRBV21-1 is noted as a pseudogene. The CDR3 is made up of 14 amino acids. This chain's CDR3 is CASSCVLIMDGYTF. The CDR3 region has the DNA TGTGCCAGCAGCTGCGTCCTAATCATGGATGGCTACACCTTC.

J is TRBJ2-1 and V is TRBV13; 7 bases line up with TRBD2. Trimming at V came to 5 bases and at J to 6 bases, leaving 13 bases not matched to a gene. The V gene's germline CDR1 is PRHDT and CDR2 FYEKMQ (reference sequence). CDR3 size: 16 residues. The chain's CDR3 is CASSQSGLGVGNEQFF. CDR3 coding DNA: TGTGCCAGCAGCCAATCCGGACTAGGGGTCGGCAATGAGCAGTTCTTC.

The chain couples TRBV6-2 or TRBV6-3 to TRBJ2-1; 9 positions match TRBD1. CDR1 is MNHEY, CDR2 SVGEGT, per germline. V gave up 4 bases and J gave up 9 bases; unmatched junction bases: 16. This CDR3 region has 17 residues. CDR3 nucleotide sequence: TGTGCCAGCAGTTCCGGCCCCTTGACAGGGGGTGGGAGTGAGCAGTTCTTC. Translation: CASSSGPLTGGGSEQFF.

The V gene is TRBV27, the J gene TRBJ2-7; D remains ambiguous. CDR3 size: 13 residues. The germline V and J ends were trimmed by 1 base and 6 bases, with 10 bases remaining between them. Per germline, CDR1 MNHEY and CDR2 SMNVEV (reference sequence). The CDR3, as DNA: TGTGCCAGCAGTTTATTCCCCCGAGGCGAGCAGTACTTC. It translates to CASSLFPRGEQYF.

The gene calls are TRBV2 and TRBJ2-6; D is perhaps TRBD1 (6 bases). The CDR3 is made up of 15 amino acids. CDR1 SNHLY and CDR2 FYNNEI come from the germline V gene. Trimming left V 6 bases short and J 1 base short, with 10 bases between. The CDR3 sequence: CASRGDISGANVLTF. As DNA, the CDR3 is TGTGCCAGCAGGGGGGACATTTCTGGGGCCAACGTCCTGACTTTC.

The chain joins TRBV4-1 to TRBJ1-4; possible D gene TRBD1, 5 bases. This CDR3 comprises 17 residues. CDR1 is MGHRA, CDR2 YSYEKL, per germline. V was clipped by 7 bases and J by 0 bases, with 18 bases between them. DNA for the CDR3: TGCGCCAGCAATCCGGCCCCGCTGGGGCCAACTAATGAAAAACTGTTTTTT. Encoded protein: CASNPAPLGPTNEKLFF.

The genes are TRBV4-1 and TRBJ2-1; TRBD2 agrees at 7 bases. V shed 6 bases, J shed 8 bases, and the junction held 1 base outside the gene matches. CDR1 is MGHRA and CDR2 is YSYEKL in the germline V gene. The CDR3 is 11 residues long. CDR3: CASSGGDEQFF. The CDR3 DNA reads as TGCGCCAGCAGTGGGGGGGATGAGCAGTTCTTC.

The rearrangement links TRBV6-5 to TRBJ1-2, with TRBD1 as a possible D gene (5 bases). In germline, CDR1 is MNHEY, CDR2 SVGAGI. V gave up 6 bases and J gave up 6 bases, with 14 bases separating them. This CDR3 comprises 13 residues. The CDR3 DNA reads as TGTGCCAGCAGGCGGCCGGGGACTAATGGCTACACCTTC. Amino acids: CASRRPGTNGYTF.

The chain is built from TRBV5-4 and TRBJ2-5; D may be TRBD2 (6 bases). With 2 bases removed from V and 8 bases from J, the gap between germline ends came to 13 bases. Germline assignment: CDR1 SGHNT and CDR2 YYREEE (reference sequence). The length of the CDR3 is 13 residues. CDR3 bases: TGTGCCAGCAGCTTACACGGGGGTCCAACCCAGTACTTC. This codes for CASSLHGGPTQYF.

The chain uses TRBV27 and TRBJ2-2; D gene uncertain. The V end was cut by 7 bases, the J end by 1 base, with 16 bases between. The CDR3 runs 16 residues. CDR1 and CDR2 from the germline V gene are MNHEY and SMNVEV (reference sequence). The CDR3 nucleotides are TGTGCCAGCAATCCCGTGTCCAGAGGGAACACCGGGGAGCTGTTTTTT. Its protein is CASNPVSRGNTGELFF.

The V gene is TRBV18, the J gene TRBJ1-1; tentatively, D is TRBD1 (5 bases). V was shortened by 2 bases and J by 7 bases, with 11 bases between the two germline ends. The CDR3 covers 13 residues. CDR1 is KGHSH, CDR2 LQKENI, per germline. The CDR3 bases are TGTGCCAGCTCACCAGCAGGGTCCCTTGAAGCTTTCTTT. It encodes CASSPAGSLEAFF. Combining the CDR3 with reference TRBV18 and TRBJ1-1 gives the whole variable domain NAGVMQNPRHLVRRRGQEARLRCSPMKGHSHVYWYRQLPEEGLKFMVYLQKENIIDESGMPKERFSAEFPKEGPSILRIQQVVRGDSAAYFCASSPAGSLEAFFGQGTRLTVV.

The V and J genes are TRBV11-2 and TRBJ2-1; 9 nucleotides align to TRBD2. After removal of 1 base from V and 7 bases from J, the junction contained 5 bases not matched to a gene. This CDR3 is built from 15 residues. Looked up from germline, CDR1 is SGHAT and CDR2 is FQNNGV. CDR3 sequence reads: CASSLAASGVNEQFF. The CDR3 coding sequence is TGTGCCAGCAGCTTAGCTGCTAGCGGGGTTAATGAGCAGTTCTTC.